This is a list of T cell receptor beta chains from one sample in a study of CD8 T cells in Susac syndrome. MiXCR, applied by TCRdb to the immunoSEQ multiplex PCR reads, yields one record per CDR3 protein. Among roughly 110,000 distinct CDR3 sequences listed, roughly 94% were seen once. Sequenced material: CD8+ T cells from PBMCs. The receptors were gathered from a human donor with Susac syndrome. The CDR3 runs from the conserved cysteine through the conserved F or W. D genes are given only for firm matches. Clone sizes are given selectively: once, few, many, or a class where the clone is expanded.

>TRBV10-1|-|TRBJ2-7|-
TGCGCCAGCAGTGAATCCCAGGGGAAGGACTACTACGAGCAGTACTTC
CASSESQGKDYYEQYF
>TRBV15|once|TRBJ1-1|-
TGTGCCACCAGCGTTGGGACACCGAACACTGAAGCTTTCTTT
CATSVGTPNTEAFF
>TRBV13|few|TRBJ2-7|-
TGTGCCAGCAGCTTAGGGGACTCCTACGAGCAGTACTTC
CASSLGDSYEQYF
>TRBV20-1|-|TRBJ1-3|-
TGCAGTGCTCTTGCGGCTTCCTCTGGAAACACCATATATTTT
CSALAASSGNTIYF
>TRBV7-9|-|TRBJ1-1|-
TGTGCCAGCAGCTCCTTCGGGGGGGCTTATACTGAAGCTTTCTTT
CASSSFGGAYTEAFF
>TRBV18|once|TRBJ1-5|-
TGTGCCAGCTCACCAGAAACTTATAGCAATCAGCCCCAGCATTTT
CASSPETYSNQPQHF
>TRBV6-5|-|TRBJ2-2|-
TGTGCCAGCAGTTACGGGGGAGGCACCGGGGAGCTGTTTTTT
CASSYGGGTGELFF
>TRBV11-2|-|TRBJ2-1|-
TGTGCCAGCAGCCACACCAATGAGCAGTTCTTC
CASSHTNEQFF
>TRBV4-1|-|TRBJ2-4|-
TGCGCCAGCAGCCAAGAAGGGGCTGGACTTGAAAACATTCAGTACTTC
CASSQEGAGLENIQYF
>TRBV4-3|-|TRBJ2-3|-
TGCGCCAGCAGCCAAGATCGGAACACCCGCACAGATACGCAGTATTTT
CASSQDRNTRTDTQYF
>TRBV9|-|TRBJ1-6|-
TGTGCCAGCAGTGGGGAGGGGAAGTCCCAAACTTCACCCCTCCACTTT
CASSGEGKSQTSPLHF
>TRBV20-1|-|TRBJ1-6|-
TGCAGTGCTAGCTCGAGGGAAGACAGGTGGAATTCACCCCTCCACTTT
CSASSREDRWNSPLHF
>TRBV20-1|-|TRBJ1-2|-
TGCAGTGCTAGGGACAGCGGGGGGAACTATGGCTACACCTTC
CSARDSGGNYGYTF
>TRBV20-1|-|TRBJ1-2|TRBD1
TGCAGTGCCGCAAAAGCCTGGACAGGGGAAGACTATGGCTACACCTTC
CSAAKAWTGEDYGYTF
>TRBV7-9|-|TRBJ2-6|TRBD2
TGTGCCAGCAGCTCGGGGGGCGTCCTGACTTTC
CASSSGGVLTF
>TRBV4-1|-|TRBJ1-5|-
TGCGCCAGCAGCCAAGTTGTCGGGAATCAGCCCCAGCATTTT
CASSQVVGNQPQHF
>TRBV3-1|-|TRBJ2-5|-
TGTGCCAGCAGCCAATTCGAAGGGGAGACCCAGTACTTC
CASSQFEGETQYF
>TRBV18|-|TRBJ1-1|TRBD1
TGTGCCAGCTCACCACCCGAGGGGGCAGGGACTGAAGCTTTCTTT
CASSPPEGAGTEAFF
>TRBV29-1|once|TRBJ1-1|TRBD1
TGCAGCTCCCGGGACAGCCAGAACACTGAAGCTTTCTTT
CSSRDSQNTEAFF